A single sample is the source of the 16 T cell receptor beta chains below, sequenced in a study of blood T cell repertoires in COVID-19. Produced via immunoSEQ multiplex PCR; TCRdb's table is partial and in-frame only. The sample holds about 220,000 clones, more than 70% seen once. Sequenced material: peripheral blood. The receptor source for this set is a human donor in a cohort sampled during active COVID-19.

V and J are TRBV7-6 and TRBJ2-7, with TRBD1 identical over 8 bases. CDR1 is SGHVS and CDR2 is FNYEAQ in the germline V gene. V lost 4 bases, J lost 9 bases, and 2 bases stayed unmatched. The CDR3 loop spans 11 amino acids. The CDR3 DNA reads as TGTGCCAGCAGCTCGGACAGGGCGCAGTACTTC. Translation: CASSSDRAQYF.

The chain joins TRBV19 to TRBJ1-2; TRBD1 aligns across 9 bases. The V and J ends lost 3 bases and 10 bases, in that order; junction bases with no gene match: 6. This CDR3 is 13 amino acids long. The germline gives CDR1 LNHDA, CDR2 SQIVND (reference sequence). CDR3 loop: CASSIGTGRDYTF. DNA of the CDR3: TGTGCCAGTAGTATCGGGACAGGGAGGGACTACACCTTC.

This chain joins TRBV5-6 and TRBJ2-5; 8 bases are shared with TRBD1. There are 16 residues in the CDR3. The junction had 10 bases not matched to a gene; V was cut back by 2 bases and J by 4 bases. Germline V lookup: CDR1 SGHDT, CDR2 YYEEEE. The chain's CDR3 is CASSLAYLQGGETQYF. CDR3 sequence (DNA): TGTGCCAGCAGCTTAGCGTACCTACAGGGGGGAGAGACCCAGTACTTC.

This chain connects TRBV6-2 or TRBV6-3 to TRBJ1-1, with D perhaps TRBD1 (5 bases). V lost 2 bases and J lost 5, with 27 bases in between. This CDR3 region has 19 residues. Germline CDR1 and CDR2: MNHEY and SVGEGT. The CDR3 DNA follows: TGTGCCAGCAGTTACACCCTAGGAGGGACGAAGGATAGCGGGACTGAAGCTTTCTTT. Translating gives CASSYTLGGTKDSGTEAFF.

V usage is TRBV7-2 and J usage is TRBJ2-5; D remains ambiguous. Looked up from germline, CDR1 is SGHTA and CDR2 is FQGNSA. Trimming shortened V by 5 bases and J by 5 bases, and 15 bases separated the two germline ends. The CDR3 totals 14 residues. CDR3 region: CASSPNPGRETQYF. The CDR3 DNA is TGTGCCAGCAGCCCAAACCCTGGTCGGGAGACCCAGTACTTC.

V gene TRBV5-1 combines with J gene TRBJ2-1, with a possible D match to TRBD1 (5 bases). The germline V gene has CDR1 SGHRS and CDR2 YFSETQ. This CDR3 spans 15 amino acids. The ends were cut back, 4 bases at V and 4 bases at J, with 15 bases in the middle. The CDR3 DNA reads TGCGCCAGCAGCCAGGGTGGGGCTTATTACAATGAGCAGTTCTTC. This codes for CASSQGGAYYNEQFF.

The table lists this clone with a few counts. The rearrangement links TRBV5-1 to TRBJ1-6; tentatively, D is TRBD1 (6 bases). V lost 4 bases and J 9 bases, leaving 17 bases between the germline ends. The CDR3 extends over 15 amino acids. Per germline, CDR1 SGHRS and CDR2 YFSETQ. For the CDR3, the DNA is TGCGCCAGCAGCCTGGCAGGGGAAAACGGTTCACCCCTCCACTTT. Amino acids: CASSLAGENGSPLHF.

This clone was counted only a few times. The rearrangement links TRBV3-1 (or the pseudogene TRBV3-2) to TRBJ2-3, with 8 positions matching TRBD2. The CDR3 is made up of 17 amino acids. J was trimmed by 6 bases and V by 0 bases; bases with no gene match: 11. Germline lookup yields CDR1 LGHDT and CDR2 YNNKEL (reference sequence). CDR3 region: CASSQDLGAGAGDTQYF. The CDR3 region has the DNA TGTGCCAGCAGCCAAGATCTTGGAGCGGGGGCAGGGGATACGCAGTATTTT.

The rearrangement joins TRBV2 to TRBJ1-1; tentatively, D is TRBD1 (6 bases). From germline, CDR1 is SNHLY and CDR2 FYNNEI. The CDR3 consists of 14 residues. The germline V and J ends were trimmed by 5 bases and 1 base, with 11 bases remaining between them. CDR3 protein: CASSPGQTNTEAFF. The CDR3 nucleotides are TGTGCCAGCAGTCCCGGACAGACGAACACTGAAGCTTTCTTT.

The chain joins TRBV7-6 to TRBJ2-2; D is unclear. Germline CDR1 reads SGHVS; CDR2 reads FNYEAQ. V was trimmed by 0 bases and J by 3 bases, leaving 5 bases between them. CDR3 size: 14 residues. The CDR3: CASSLARDTGELFF. The CDR3 DNA is TGTGCCAGCAGCTTAGCCCGGGACACCGGGGAGCTGTTTTTT.

This sequence joins TRBV11-2 and TRBJ2-1, with 7 bases fitting TRBD2. The CDR3 consists of 17 residues. Germline values: CDR1 SGHAT, CDR2 FQNNGV. V shed 2 bases, J shed 5 bases, and the junction held 12 bases outside the gene matches. CDR3 DNA sequence: TGTGCCAGCAGCTTATACCGTTTCCCTAGCGGCGACAATGAGCAGTTCTTC. Translating it yields CASSLYRFPSGDNEQFF.

In nucleotides, the CDR3 is TGTGCCAGCAGCGACAAACGGGACAGGGGGGAAAAACTGTTTTTT. It specifies CASSDKRDRGEKLFF. The chain has TRBV9 and TRBJ1-4; 11 bases are shared with TRBD1. The V and J ends lost 3 bases and 8 bases, in that order; junction bases with no gene match: 6. The CDR3 loop spans 15 amino acids. Germline CDR1 and CDR2: SGDLS and YYNGEE.

The chain has TRBV9 and TRBJ1-3; 9 bases align to TRBD1. V gave up 4 bases and J gave up 0 bases; unmatched junction bases: 5. The germline V gene encodes CDR1 SGDLS and CDR2 YYNGEE. The CDR3 has 16 residues. CDR3 bases: TGTGCCAGCAGCTCCACAGGGGGCCCCTCTGGAAACACCATATATTTT. Translated, it gives CASSSTGGPSGNTIYF.

This chain connects TRBV10-3 to TRBJ2-2; 13 bases map to TRBD2. CDR1 and CDR2 (germline): ENHRY, SYGVKD. This CDR3 has 15 amino acids. The J segment lost 7 bases and the V segment lost 8 bases, leaving 7 bases of the junction unmatched. CDR3 loop: CAIATSGRANGELFF. Here the CDR3 DNA reads TGTGCCATCGCAACTAGCGGGAGGGCCAACGGGGAGCTGTTTTTT.

The chain combines TRBV6-6 with TRBJ1-5; D gene ambiguous. The CDR3 sequence is 13 residues long. The V and J ends lost 3 bases and 6 bases respectively, with 9 bases between them. Germline-derived CDR1 and CDR2 are MNHNY and SVGAGI (reference sequence). CDR3 in amino acids: CASSYTGGQPQHF. The CDR3 DNA sequence: TGTGCCAGCAGTTATACTGGCGGTCAGCCCCAGCATTTT.

This chain joins TRBV28 and TRBJ2-7; 10 nucleotides line up with TRBD2. This CDR3 spans 16 amino acids. Looked up from germline, CDR1 is MDHEN and CDR2 is SYDVKM. J gave up 0 bases and V 4 bases, and 6 bases lay outside the gene matches. This CDR3 is CASSWTSGMSSYEQYF. CDR3 nucleotide sequence: TGTGCCAGCAGTTGGACTAGCGGAATGAGCTCCTACGAGCAGTACTTC.